This TCR beta chain was captured by sequencing in a study of cytomegalovirus exposure and HLA in healthy donors. With respect to this clone: Antigen unknown.

V was trimmed by 2 bases and J by 3 bases, leaving 15 bases between them. The CDR3 is made up of 15 amino acids. The V gene's germline CDR1 is SGHRS and CDR2 YFSETQ. The PCR employed 60 Vbeta primers together with 13 Jbeta primers. Original methodology: In a later analysis, the count reached 74 million or so unique TCR beta chains, with about 10 million shared. Sequencing used immunoSEQ multiplex PCR; TCRdb keeps in-frame clones, though not all of them. V and J calls and clone size are as listed in that table; D and trimming were resolved from the DNA. The repertoire has over 100,000 clones, roughly 63% of them found once; the top ten carry 5.4%. Overall study results and limits: Within a later analysis, the majority of CMV-associated TCR beta chains appeared HLA-restricted.

The material sequenced was PBMCs. The TCR was taken from a woman in her 70s in good health and CMV-seropositive. The chain recombines TRBV5-1 with TRBJ2-7; tentatively, D is TRBD2 (5 bases). CDR3 loop: CASSFGISEYYEQYF. The DNA for the CDR3 is TGCGCCAGCAGCTTTGGTATTAGCGAGTACTACGAGCAGTACTTC.